The following is a TCR beta chain sequence with its context. The length of the CDR3 is 16 residues. Trimming removed 3 bases from V and 8 bases from J; junction bases left unmatched: 11. Germline CDR1 is MNHEY and CDR2 is SMNVEV (reference sequence). The data are from a study of early T cells in non-severe SARS-CoV-2 infection. Individual cDNA molecules were tagged with unique molecular identifiers, the study reported. TCRdb analysed the 5' RACE reads with MiXCR anew, one entry per CDR3 protein. The table includes about 56,000 distinct CDR3 sequences, 8% to 11% detected once. The sample comprised whole blood. This receptor was obtained from an adult who was a healthcare worker with PCR-confirmed SARS-CoV-2 infection or an uninfected control (not recorded which). The J gene is TRBJ2-1, the V gene TRBV27; TRBD2 matches at 9 bases. CDR3 amino acids: CASSFSGRDPGDEQFF. The CDR3 nucleotides read TGTGCCAGCAGTTTTAGCGGGAGAGATCCGGGGGATGAGCAGTTCTTC.